This is a list of T cell receptor beta chains from one sample in a study of T-cell reconstitution after alpha-beta-depleted transplantation in children. From the PCR reads, TCRdb called clonotypes with MiXCR, one entry per CDR3 protein. This table holds some 600,000 distinct CDR3 sequences, around a sixth found once. Sequenced here: PBMCs from the stem cell graft donor, sampled from the stem cell graft. These receptors were collected from a human donor who donated a stem cell graft to a child with acute myeloid leukemia. The CDR3 runs from the conserved cysteine through the conserved F or W. A D gene is named only where the DNA matches it firmly. Clone size is shown for a subset of rows, as once, few, many or a class of expanded clone.

d_call: -; j_call: TRBJ1-4; clone_size: few; v_call: TRBV7-9; cdr3_nt: TGTGCCAGCAGCTACCTACGGGGAGGTGAAAAACTGTTTTTT; cdr3_aa: CASSYLRGGEKLFF
d_call: -; j_call: TRBJ1-5; clone_size: -; v_call: TRBV7-2; cdr3_nt: TGTGCCAGCAGCTTAGGTGGTGGTGAGGAAGGAGGACAGCCCCAGCATTTT; cdr3_aa: CASSLGGGEEGGQPQHF
d_call: -; j_call: TRBJ1-1; clone_size: few; v_call: TRBV24-1; cdr3_nt: TGTGCCACCAGGCGGGGGTCTGAGGCTTTCTTT; cdr3_aa: CATRRGSEAFF
d_call: TRBD2; j_call: TRBJ2-1; clone_size: -; v_call: TRBV5-1; cdr3_nt: TGCGCCAGCAGCTTGGCCTTTACTAGCGGGGGCAACAATGAGCAGTTCTTC; cdr3_aa: CASSLAFTSGGNNEQFF
d_call: -; j_call: TRBJ2-5; clone_size: many; v_call: TRBV20-1; cdr3_nt: TGCAGTGCTACCGGACCGGCAGTTCAAGGGGAGACCCAGTACTTC; cdr3_aa: CSATGPAVQGETQYF
d_call: -; j_call: TRBJ1-5; clone_size: -; v_call: TRBV7-2; cdr3_nt: TGTGCCAGCAGCTTAGGAGTGGGGGTCGGTCAGCCCCAGCATTTT; cdr3_aa: CASSLGVGVGQPQHF
d_call: TRBD1; j_call: TRBJ1-2; clone_size: -; v_call: TRBV6-2/TRBV6-3; cdr3_nt: TGTGCCAGCAGTCGGGTCCAGGGGGCCGAAAGCTACACCTTC; cdr3_aa: CASSRVQGAESYTF
d_call: TRBD1; j_call: TRBJ1-2; clone_size: many; v_call: TRBV24-1; cdr3_nt: TGTGCCACCAGTGAAGGGACAGACTATGGCTACACCTTC; cdr3_aa: CATSEGTDYGYTF
d_call: TRBD1; j_call: TRBJ1-1; clone_size: -; v_call: TRBV25-1; cdr3_nt: TGTGCCAGCAGTGCCTCCAGGGGGCGAAACACTGAAGCTTTCTTT; cdr3_aa: CASSASRGRNTEAFF
d_call: -; j_call: TRBJ2-2; clone_size: many; v_call: TRBV29-1; cdr3_nt: TGCAGCGGAACAGAAGCCGGGGAGCTGTTTTTT; cdr3_aa: CSGTEAGELFF
d_call: TRBD2; j_call: TRBJ2-1; clone_size: few; v_call: TRBV4-3; cdr3_nt: TGCGCCAGCAGCCAAGAGCTCGGAACTAGCGAGGATGAGCAGTTCTTC; cdr3_aa: CASSQELGTSEDEQFF
d_call: -; j_call: TRBJ2-5; clone_size: many; v_call: TRBV29-1; cdr3_nt: TGCAGCGTTGCGTTCGGGGCACAAGAGACCCAGTACTTC; cdr3_aa: CSVAFGAQETQYF
d_call: TRBD1; j_call: TRBJ1-2; clone_size: -; v_call: TRBV6-5; cdr3_nt: TGTGCCAGCAGTCCCCGACAGGGCGGGACCTATGGCTACACCTTC; cdr3_aa: CASSPRQGGTYGYTF
d_call: -; j_call: TRBJ1-2; clone_size: many; v_call: TRBV20-1; cdr3_nt: TGCAGTGTACACCGGGATCCCTATGGCTACACCTTC; cdr3_aa: CSVHRDPYGYTF
d_call: -; j_call: TRBJ2-7; clone_size: few; v_call: TRBV7-2; cdr3_nt: TGTGCCAGCAGCTTAGAGGGGGGGCTCTCCTACGAGCAGTACTTC; cdr3_aa: CASSLEGGLSYEQYF
d_call: -; j_call: TRBJ2-7; clone_size: many; v_call: TRBV12-3/TRBV12-4; cdr3_nt: TGTGCCAGCAGTTTAGAGGGCTCCTACGAGCAGTACTTC; cdr3_aa: CASSLEGSYEQYF
d_call: -; j_call: TRBJ1-1; clone_size: few; v_call: TRBV7-8; cdr3_nt: TGTGCCAGCAGCGAAGGGTGGAACACTGAAGCTTTCTTT; cdr3_aa: CASSEGWNTEAFF
d_call: TRBD2; j_call: TRBJ2-5; clone_size: -; v_call: TRBV7-2; cdr3_nt: TGTGCCAGCAGCTTCCTGACTAGCTGGGAGACCCAGTACTTC; cdr3_aa: CASSFLTSWETQYF
d_call: TRBD1; j_call: TRBJ2-7; clone_size: many; v_call: TRBV20-1; cdr3_nt: TGCAGTGCTAGGTTTGGGACAGCTAGCTACGAGCAGTACTTC; cdr3_aa: CSARFGTASYEQYF
d_call: TRBD1; j_call: TRBJ1-1; clone_size: few; v_call: TRBV5-1; cdr3_nt: TGCGCCAGCAGCTTGAGTAGGACAGGGAACACTGAAGCTTTCTTT; cdr3_aa: CASSLSRTGNTEAFF
d_call: -; j_call: TRBJ2-3; clone_size: -; v_call: TRBV12-3/TRBV12-4; cdr3_nt: TGTGCCAGCAGGGGGGCAATCACAGATACGCAGTATTTT; cdr3_aa: CASRGAITDTQYF
d_call: TRBD1; j_call: TRBJ1-1; clone_size: many; v_call: TRBV20-1; cdr3_nt: TGCAGTGCTAGCGACAGGGGACCCGCGAACACTGAAGCTTTCTTT; cdr3_aa: CSASDRGPANTEAFF
d_call: -; j_call: TRBJ2-1; clone_size: -; v_call: TRBV7-9; cdr3_nt: TGTGCCAGCAGCCCCGCGGGACAGATATACAATGAGCAGTTCTTC; cdr3_aa: CASSPAGQIYNEQFF
d_call: -; j_call: TRBJ2-7; clone_size: -; v_call: TRBV4-3; cdr3_nt: TGCGCCAGCAGCCAAGAGGGGGGTTACGAGCAGTACTTC; cdr3_aa: CASSQEGGYEQYF
d_call: -; j_call: TRBJ1-3; clone_size: -; v_call: TRBV9; cdr3_nt: TGTGCCAGCAGCACTACCGACATGTCTGGAAACACCATATATTTT; cdr3_aa: CASSTTDMSGNTIYF
d_call: -; j_call: TRBJ2-2; clone_size: many; v_call: TRBV5-1; cdr3_nt: TGCGCCAGCAGCTTGGCCTTATCCGGGGCAGAGAACACCGGGGAGCTGTTTTTT; cdr3_aa: CASSLALSGAENTGELFF
d_call: TRBD2; j_call: TRBJ2-7; clone_size: many; v_call: TRBV12-3/TRBV12-4; cdr3_nt: TGTGCCAGCGGGGATACTAGCGGGGGACCCCGGTACTTC; cdr3_aa: CASGDTSGGPRYF
d_call: -; j_call: TRBJ2-1; clone_size: many; v_call: TRBV12-3/TRBV12-4; cdr3_nt: TGTGCCAGCAGTTTTAGGTCCGGGATCAATGAGCAGTTCTTC; cdr3_aa: CASSFRSGINEQFF
d_call: -; j_call: TRBJ1-1; clone_size: many; v_call: TRBV7-2; cdr3_nt: TGTGCCAGCAGCTTAGTCAAAGGAGTCACTGAAGCTTTCTTT; cdr3_aa: CASSLVKGVTEAFF
d_call: TRBD2; j_call: TRBJ2-1; clone_size: many; v_call: TRBV20-1; cdr3_nt: TGCAGTGCGGGGACTAGCGGGGGCAGTACGCAGTTCTTC; cdr3_aa: CSAGTSGGSTQFF
d_call: -; j_call: TRBJ2-3; clone_size: few; v_call: TRBV29-1; cdr3_nt: TGCAGCTCTACTCGTGTGGGGTCAGATACGCAGTATTTT; cdr3_aa: CSSTRVGSDTQYF
d_call: TRBD2; j_call: TRBJ2-2; clone_size: -; v_call: TRBV6-5; cdr3_nt: TGTGCCAGCAGTTTCCGCGTTAGCGGGAGCACCGGGGAGCTGTTTTTT; cdr3_aa: CASSFRVSGSTGELFF
d_call: -; j_call: TRBJ2-1; clone_size: few; v_call: TRBV20-1; cdr3_nt: TGCAGTGCTAGAGGGGAGCCGGGGATTACATACAATGAGCAGTTCTTC; cdr3_aa: CSARGEPGITYNEQFF
d_call: -; j_call: TRBJ1-3; clone_size: -; v_call: TRBV20-1; cdr3_nt: TGCAGTGCTCAACCCGATACTCGAAACACCATATATTTT; cdr3_aa: CSAQPDTRNTIYF
d_call: -; j_call: TRBJ2-2; clone_size: many; v_call: TRBV12-3/TRBV12-4; cdr3_nt: TGTGCCAGCACCCAGAACACCGGGGAGCTGTTTTTT; cdr3_aa: CASTQNTGELFF
d_call: -; j_call: TRBJ1-4; clone_size: -; v_call: TRBV4-3; cdr3_nt: TGCGCCAGCAGCCAACGACAGAGAGAGGAAAAACTGTTTTTT; cdr3_aa: CASSQRQREEKLFF
d_call: TRBD2; j_call: TRBJ2-3; clone_size: few; v_call: TRBV4-3; cdr3_nt: TGCGCCAGCAGCCAAGATAGGAGCGGGGGGGCTGCAGATACGCAGTATTTT; cdr3_aa: CASSQDRSGGAADTQYF
d_call: -; j_call: TRBJ1-1; clone_size: -; v_call: TRBV7-9; cdr3_nt: TGTGCCAGCAGCTTTGAGGCCGGACCGAACACTGAAGCTTTCTTT; cdr3_aa: CASSFEAGPNTEAFF
d_call: -; j_call: TRBJ2-7; clone_size: many; v_call: TRBV27; cdr3_nt: TGTGCCAGCAGAGGGACATCAGGTTCCTACGAGCAGTACTTC; cdr3_aa: CASRGTSGSYEQYF
d_call: TRBD1; j_call: TRBJ1-2; clone_size: -; v_call: TRBV4-3; cdr3_nt: TGCGCCAGCAGCCAAGATCACAGGGGCTATGGCTACACCTTC; cdr3_aa: CASSQDHRGYGYTF
d_call: -; j_call: TRBJ2-3; clone_size: few; v_call: TRBV7-2; cdr3_nt: TGTGCCAGCAGTCGACAATCCTCTAGCACAGATACGCAGTATTTT; cdr3_aa: CASSRQSSSTDTQYF
d_call: -; j_call: TRBJ1-4; clone_size: many; v_call: TRBV20-1; cdr3_nt: TGCAGTGCTAGGGTGCCAGAAAAACTGTTTTTT; cdr3_aa: CSARVPEKLFF
d_call: -; j_call: TRBJ1-1; clone_size: many; v_call: TRBV5-1; cdr3_nt: TGCGCCAGCAGCTTGTTAGCCGAGAACACTGAAGCTTTCTTT; cdr3_aa: CASSLLAENTEAFF
d_call: -; j_call: TRBJ1-2; clone_size: many; v_call: TRBV7-3; cdr3_nt: TGTGCCAGCAGCCTTGGCCAGGGTTCGGCTGATGGCTACACCTTC; cdr3_aa: CASSLGQGSADGYTF
d_call: TRBD1; j_call: TRBJ2-2; clone_size: -; v_call: TRBV7-8; cdr3_nt: TGTGCCAGCAGCCCCATTCGGACAGGGGTCTCCCAGAACGCCGGGGAGCTGTTTTTT; cdr3_aa: CASSPIRTGVSQNAGELFF
d_call: -; j_call: TRBJ2-3; clone_size: many; v_call: TRBV29-1; cdr3_nt: TGCAGCGCTCGGGACAGCACAGATACGCAGTATTTT; cdr3_aa: CSARDSTDTQYF
d_call: TRBD1; j_call: TRBJ1-1; clone_size: many; v_call: TRBV5-6; cdr3_nt: TGTGCCAGCAGCATGTACAGGGGTGAAGCTTTCTTT; cdr3_aa: CASSMYRGEAFF
d_call: -; j_call: TRBJ1-1; clone_size: many; v_call: TRBV6-6; cdr3_nt: TGTGCCGGGGGGCGGATGAACACTGAAGCTTTCTTT; cdr3_aa: CAGGRMNTEAFF
d_call: -; j_call: TRBJ1-5; clone_size: -; v_call: TRBV7-2; cdr3_nt: TGTGCCAGCCGCAGGGACCCGAATCAGCCCCAGCATTTT; cdr3_aa: CASRRDPNQPQHF